This T cell receptor (beta chain) comes out of a study of control samples from healthy donors and cancer patients. TCRdb keeps only in-frame clones here, not all; method: immunoSEQ multiplex PCR. The sample contains approximately 160,000 clones, 85% to 95% of which appear only once. This CDR3 spans 14 amino acids. After removal of 6 bases from V and 2 bases from J, the junction contained 6 bases not matched to a gene. CDR1 KGHSH and CDR2 LQKENI come from the germline V gene. The sequence was obtained from a young woman in good health. Sequencing used blood. The genes are TRBV18 and TRBJ2-7; 8 bases agree with TRBD1. CDR3 DNA: TGTGCCAGCTCTCTGGACAGGGACCCCTACGAGCAGTACTTC. Its protein product is CASSLDRDPYEQYF.